This TCR beta chain was retrieved from a study of cytomegalovirus exposure and HLA in healthy donors. The donors comprised healthy bone marrow donors. Researchers ran the PCR with 60 Vbeta and 13 Jbeta primers. Using immunoSEQ multiplex PCR, the repertoire was profiled, and TCRdb retains in-frame clones only, with some absent. Of just under 45,000 clones in the sample, about half are singletons; the top ten hold roughly 5.5%. The V end lost 6 bases, the J end lost 4 bases, and 21 bases lay between the germline ends. This CDR3 contains 16 residues. The germline V gene encodes CDR1 ENHRY and CDR2 SYGVKD.

The gene calls are TRBV10-3 and TRBJ1-1, with a tentative D call TRBD1 (6 bases). The specimen sequenced was PBMCs. The receptor's source is a man between 60 and 70 years old in good health and CMV-seronegative. CDR3 residues: CAISAQPQGGGTEAFF. The CDR3 bases are TGTGCCATCAGCGCTCAGCCACAGGGTGGGGGCACTGAAGCTTTCTTT.